This TCR beta chain is from a study of cytomegalovirus exposure and HLA in healthy donors. The PCR had 60 Vbeta and 13 Jbeta primers. TCRdb's table, derived via immunoSEQ multiplex PCR, lists solely in-frame clones and lacks some. The data show 150,000 to 200,000 clones, with 70% to 90% seen just once and roughly 1.8% held by the top ten. About this clone itself: Antigen specificity is unknown.

Study outcomes and limitations: In vitro work confirmed that a few CMV-associated chains recognize CMV antigens.

Per germline, CDR1 MDHEN and CDR2 SYDVKM. CDR3 size: 16 residues. Trimming took off 5 bases at V and 4 bases at J, with 19 bases between the two ends. Input material: PBMCs. This clonotype was obtained from a woman between 18 and 29 years old in good health and CMV-seronegative. V and J are TRBV28 and TRBJ2-3, with a possible D match to TRBD2 (5 bases). The CDR3 sequence is CASSARLLIDADTQYF. The CDR3 nucleotides read TGTGCCAGCAGTGCCAGACTACTGATCGACGCAGATACGCAGTATTTT.